A selection of T cell receptor beta chains follows, all from one sample in a study of blood T cell repertoires in COVID-19. Generated by immunoSEQ multiplex PCR, the TCRdb table keeps only in-frame clones and is missing some. Here the sample spans about 230,000 clones, 85% to 90% being singletons. Sequences were obtained from peripheral blood. These TCRs come from a man aged 50-59 years with COVID-19, enrolled during active disease. CDR3s include the opening cysteine and the closing phenylalanine or tryptophan. The D gene is left open where the match is weak. Where a row states a size, it is once, few, many or the class of an expanded clone; other rows omit it.

TRBV6-6	TRBD2	TRBJ2-3	NA	CASSPRGGFGDTQYF	TGTGCCAGCAGTCCCCGGGGGGGGTTTGGAGATACGCAGTATTTT
TRBV12-3/TRBV12-4	NA	TRBJ2-1	NA	CASSPAVGEQFF	TGTGCCAGCAGTCCCGCGGTTGGTGAGCAGTTCTTC
TRBV7-9	TRBD2	TRBJ2-7	NA	CASSLATSGSAYEQYF	TGTGCCAGCAGCTTAGCCACTAGCGGGAGCGCCTACGAGCAGTACTTC
TRBV9	TRBD1	TRBJ2-2	NA	CASSVSGQRHTGELFF	TGTGCCAGCAGCGTTTCGGGACAGCGGCACACCGGGGAGCTGTTTTTT
TRBV19	TRBD1	TRBJ1-5	NA	CASSRDSPYSNQPQHF	TGTGCCAGTAGTAGGGACAGTCCTTATAGCAATCAGCCCCAGCATTTT
TRBV29-1	NA	TRBJ2-7	once	CSVRSGTSYEQYF	TGCAGCGTTAGAAGTGGGACATCCTACGAGCAGTACTTC
TRBV5-8	TRBD1	TRBJ2-1	NA	CASNFRRDRDIF	TGTGCCAGCAACTTTAGGCGGGACAGGGATATCTTC
TRBV4-2	TRBD1	TRBJ1-1	NA	CASSQDKQGADTEAFF	TGTGCCAGCAGCCAAGACAAGCAGGGGGCGGACACTGAAGCTTTCTTT
TRBV12-3/TRBV12-4	NA	TRBJ2-3	NA	CAASFSGTDTQYF	TGTGCCGCGAGCTTCTCCGGCACAGATACGCAGTATTTT
TRBV5-8	NA	TRBJ2-1	NA	CASSVVVGGNEQFF	TGTGCCAGCAGTGTCGTGGTAGGGGGCAATGAGCAGTTCTTC
TRBV11-2	NA	TRBJ1-2	NA	CASSLLGRWNYGYTF	TGTGCCAGCAGCTTATTAGGGAGGTGGAACTATGGCTACACCTTC
TRBV27	TRBD1	TRBJ1-2	NA	CASSLDTGGSYGYTF	TGTGCCAGCAGTTTGGATACAGGGGGTTCCTATGGCTACACCTTC
TRBV11-2	TRBD2	TRBJ2-2	NA	CASSLGLAGQADTGELFF	TGTGCCAGCAGCTTAGGTCTAGCGGGCCAAGCGGACACCGGGGAGCTGTTTTTT
TRBV28	TRBD1	TRBJ2-7	NA	CASSTTGGRYEQYF	TGTGCCAGCAGCACAACAGGGGGCCGGTACGAGCAGTACTTC
TRBV19	TRBD2	TRBJ2-7	NA	CASSPTSGRGGEQYF	TGTGCCAGTAGCCCGACTAGCGGGAGGGGGGGCGAGCAGTACTTC
TRBV12-3/TRBV12-4	TRBD1	TRBJ1-5	NA	CASSDRANQPQHF	TGTGCCAGCAGTGACAGGGCCAATCAGCCCCAGCATTTT
TRBV12-2	NA	TRBJ2-7	NA	CASRLSQGIAGYEQYF	TGTGCAAGTCGCTTATCCCAAGGCATAGCGGGGTACGAGCAGTACTTC
TRBV5-1	NA	TRBJ1-1	few	CASSSQTGEGTFF	TGCGCCAGCAGCTCTCAGACGGGGGAGGGAACTTTCTTT
TRBV6-5	TRBD1	TRBJ1-3	NA	CASSPKYRGGNTIYF	TGTGCCAGCAGTCCAAAATACAGGGGCGGAAACACCATATATTTT
TRBV7-9	NA	TRBJ1-4	NA	CASSFQGSATNEKLFF	TGTGCCAGCAGCTTTCAGGGATCTGCAACTAATGAAAAACTGTTTTTT
TRBV6-5	TRBD2	TRBJ2-7	NA	CASSYSVASGIYEQYF	TGTGCCAGCAGTTACTCGGTCGCTAGCGGAATCTACGAGCAGTACTTC
TRBV5-8	NA	TRBJ2-2	NA	CASSLNGARTGELFF	TGTGCCAGCAGCTTGAATGGGGCGCGAACCGGGGAGCTGTTTTTT
TRBV28	TRBD1	TRBJ1-5	NA	CASIGGSYSNQPQHF	TGTGCCAGCATAGGGGGCTCGTATAGCAATCAGCCCCAGCATTTT
TRBV19	TRBD1	TRBJ1-5	NA	CASSIVGQGAHQPQHF	TGTGCCAGTAGTATAGTCGGACAGGGGGCCCATCAGCCCCAGCATTTT
TRBV18	NA	TRBJ2-7	NA	CASSPESSYEQYF	TGTGCCAGCTCACCGGAGAGCTCCTACGAGCAGTACTTC
TRBV28	NA	TRBJ2-3	NA	CATLEGPWRLDTDTQYF	TGTGCCACTTTGGAGGGTCCGTGGCGGCTTGATACAGATACGCAGTATTTT
TRBV5-1	NA	TRBJ2-3	NA	CASTEGDTDTQYF	TGCGCCAGCACGGAGGGTGACACAGATACGCAGTATTTT
TRBV4-3	NA	TRBJ1-3	NA	CASSRDRSSGNTIYF	TGCGCCAGCAGCCGTGACAGGTCCTCTGGAAACACCATATATTTT